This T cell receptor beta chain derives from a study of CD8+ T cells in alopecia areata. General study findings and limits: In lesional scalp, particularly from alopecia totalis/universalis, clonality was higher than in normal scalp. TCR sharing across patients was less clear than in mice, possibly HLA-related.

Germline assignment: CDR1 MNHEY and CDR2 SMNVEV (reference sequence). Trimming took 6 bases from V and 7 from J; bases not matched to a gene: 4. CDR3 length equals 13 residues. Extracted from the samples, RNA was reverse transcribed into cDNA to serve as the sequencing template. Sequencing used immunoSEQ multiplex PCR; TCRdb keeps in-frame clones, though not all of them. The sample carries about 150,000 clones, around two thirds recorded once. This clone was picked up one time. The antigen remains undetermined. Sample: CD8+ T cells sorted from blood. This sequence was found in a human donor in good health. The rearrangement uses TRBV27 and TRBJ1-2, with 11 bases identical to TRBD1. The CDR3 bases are TGTGCCAGCAGGGGACAGGGGGTAGGTGGCTACACCTTC. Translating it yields CASRGQGVGGYTF.